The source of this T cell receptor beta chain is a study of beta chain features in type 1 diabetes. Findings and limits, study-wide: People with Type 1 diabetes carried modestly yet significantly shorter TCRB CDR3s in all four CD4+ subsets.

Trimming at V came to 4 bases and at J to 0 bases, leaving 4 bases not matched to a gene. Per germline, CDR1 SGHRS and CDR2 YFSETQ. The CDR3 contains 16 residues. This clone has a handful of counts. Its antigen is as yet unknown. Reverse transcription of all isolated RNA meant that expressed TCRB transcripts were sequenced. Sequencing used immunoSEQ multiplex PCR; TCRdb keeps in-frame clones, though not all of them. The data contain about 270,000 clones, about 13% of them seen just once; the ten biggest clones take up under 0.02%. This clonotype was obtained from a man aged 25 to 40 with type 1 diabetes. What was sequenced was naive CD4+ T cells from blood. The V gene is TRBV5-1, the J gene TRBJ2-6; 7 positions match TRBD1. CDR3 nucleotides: TGCGCCAGCAGCGCGGACAGGAGCTCTGGGGCCAACGTCCTGACTTTC. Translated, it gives CASSADRSSGANVLTF. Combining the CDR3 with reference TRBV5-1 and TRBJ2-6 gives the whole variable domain KAGVTQTPRYLIKTRGQQVTLSCSPISGHRSVSWYQQTPGQGLQFLFEYFSETQRNKGNFPGRFSGRQFSNSRSEMNVSTLELGDSALYLCASSADRSSGANVLTFGAGSRLTVL.